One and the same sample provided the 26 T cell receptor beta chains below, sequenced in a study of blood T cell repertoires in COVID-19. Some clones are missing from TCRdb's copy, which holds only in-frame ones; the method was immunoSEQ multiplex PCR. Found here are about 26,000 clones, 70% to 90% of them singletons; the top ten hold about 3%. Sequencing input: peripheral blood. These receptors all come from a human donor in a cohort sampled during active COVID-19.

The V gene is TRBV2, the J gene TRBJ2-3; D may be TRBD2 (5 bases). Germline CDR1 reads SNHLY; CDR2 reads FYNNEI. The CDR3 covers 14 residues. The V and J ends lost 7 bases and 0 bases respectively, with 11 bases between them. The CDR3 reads CASTLADSTDTQYF. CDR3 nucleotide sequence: TGTGCCAGCACCCTAGCAGATAGCACAGATACGCAGTATTTT.

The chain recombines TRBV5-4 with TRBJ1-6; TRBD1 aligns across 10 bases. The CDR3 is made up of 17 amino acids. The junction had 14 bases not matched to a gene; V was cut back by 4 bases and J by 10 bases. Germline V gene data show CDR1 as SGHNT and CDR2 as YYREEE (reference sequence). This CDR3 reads CASSTAERDRGRSPLHF. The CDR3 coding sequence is TGTGCCAGCAGCACCGCCGAGCGGGACAGGGGACGATCACCCCTCCACTTT.

The CDR3 DNA reads TGTGCCTGGAGTCCCAGGACAGGGGTCAATGAGCAGTTCTTC. This translates into CAWSPRTGVNEQFF. This rearrangement joins TRBV30 to TRBJ2-1, with TRBD1 identical over 9 bases. The CDR3 runs to 14 residues. CDR1 is GTSNPN, CDR2 SVGIG, per germline (reference sequence). J gave up 6 bases and V 2 bases, and 5 bases lay outside the gene matches.

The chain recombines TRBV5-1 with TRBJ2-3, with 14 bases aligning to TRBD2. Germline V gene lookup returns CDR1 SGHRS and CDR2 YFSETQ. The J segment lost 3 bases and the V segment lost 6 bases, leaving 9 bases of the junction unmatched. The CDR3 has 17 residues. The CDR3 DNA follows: TGCGCCAGCACCGGGAGGACTAGCGGGAGGATGACAGATACGCAGTATTTT. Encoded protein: CASTGRTSGRMTDTQYF.

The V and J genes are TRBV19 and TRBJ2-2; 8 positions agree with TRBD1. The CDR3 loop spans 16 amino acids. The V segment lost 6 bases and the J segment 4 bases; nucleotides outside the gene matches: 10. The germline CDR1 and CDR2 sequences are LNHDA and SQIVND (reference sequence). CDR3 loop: CASSPRAQGATGELFF. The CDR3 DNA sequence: TGTGCCAGTAGCCCGCGTGCGCAGGGGGCCACCGGGGAGCTGTTTTTT.

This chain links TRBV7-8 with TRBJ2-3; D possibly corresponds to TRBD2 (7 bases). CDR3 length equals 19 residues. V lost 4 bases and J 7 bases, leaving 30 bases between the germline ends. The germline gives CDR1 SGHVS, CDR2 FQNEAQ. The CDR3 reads CASSSPPGFRGWRGNTQYF. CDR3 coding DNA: TGTGCCAGCAGCTCCCCGCCAGGATTCAGGGGCTGGCGGGGGAATACGCAGTATTTT.

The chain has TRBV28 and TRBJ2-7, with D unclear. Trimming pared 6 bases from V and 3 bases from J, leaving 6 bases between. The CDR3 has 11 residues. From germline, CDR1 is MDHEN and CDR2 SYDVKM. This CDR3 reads CASSRYYEQYF. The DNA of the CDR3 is TGTGCCAGCAGCCGCTACTACGAGCAGTACTTC.

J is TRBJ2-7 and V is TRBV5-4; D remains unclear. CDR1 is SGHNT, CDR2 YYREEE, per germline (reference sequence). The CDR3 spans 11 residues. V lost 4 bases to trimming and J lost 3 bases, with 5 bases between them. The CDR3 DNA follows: TGTGCCAGCAGCCAAAACTACGAGCAGTACTTC. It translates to CASSQNYEQYF.

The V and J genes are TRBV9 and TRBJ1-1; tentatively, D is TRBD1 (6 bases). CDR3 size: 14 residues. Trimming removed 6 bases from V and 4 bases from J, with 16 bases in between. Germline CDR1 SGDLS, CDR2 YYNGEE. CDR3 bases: TGTGCCAGCACCCAGGGGTCAGGAGGCACTGAAGCTTTCTTT. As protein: CASTQGSGGTEAFF.

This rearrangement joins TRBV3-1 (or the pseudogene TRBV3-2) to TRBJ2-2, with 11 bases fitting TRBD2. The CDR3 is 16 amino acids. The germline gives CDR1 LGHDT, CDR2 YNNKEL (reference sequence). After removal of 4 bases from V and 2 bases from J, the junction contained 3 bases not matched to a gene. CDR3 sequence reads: CASSRGLAANTGELFF. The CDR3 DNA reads TGTGCCAGCAGCCGGGGACTAGCGGCCAACACCGGGGAGCTGTTTTTT.

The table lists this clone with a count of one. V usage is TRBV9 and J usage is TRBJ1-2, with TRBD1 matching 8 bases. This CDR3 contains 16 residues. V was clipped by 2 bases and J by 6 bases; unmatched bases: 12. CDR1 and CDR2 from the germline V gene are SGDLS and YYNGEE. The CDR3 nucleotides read TGTGCCAGCAGCGTCGAAGGACAGGGAACGTTAAATGGCTACACCTTC. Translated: CASSVEGQGTLNGYTF.

The CDR3 spells CAWTEAGGNTIYF. The DNA for the CDR3 is TGTGCCTGGACGGAGGCTGGAGGAAACACCATATATTTT. V is TRBV30 and J is TRBJ1-3, with D unclear. The V gene's germline CDR1 is GTSNPN and CDR2 SVGIG (reference sequence). V was pared by 4 bases and J by 4 bases, with 11 bases between. The length of the CDR3 is 13 residues.

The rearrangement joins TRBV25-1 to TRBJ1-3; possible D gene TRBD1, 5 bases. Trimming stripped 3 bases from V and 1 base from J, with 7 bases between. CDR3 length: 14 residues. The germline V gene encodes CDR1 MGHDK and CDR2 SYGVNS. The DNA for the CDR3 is TGTGCCAGCAGTGAGGCAGGGTCTGGAAACACCATATATTTT. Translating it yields CASSEAGSGNTIYF.

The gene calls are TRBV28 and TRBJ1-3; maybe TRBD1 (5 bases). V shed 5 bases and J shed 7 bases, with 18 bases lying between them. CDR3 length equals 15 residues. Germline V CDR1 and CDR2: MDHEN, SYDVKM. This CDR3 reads CASSPRDSGWNTIYF. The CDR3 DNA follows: TGTGCCAGCAGTCCTAGGGACTCCGGGTGGAACACCATATATTTT.

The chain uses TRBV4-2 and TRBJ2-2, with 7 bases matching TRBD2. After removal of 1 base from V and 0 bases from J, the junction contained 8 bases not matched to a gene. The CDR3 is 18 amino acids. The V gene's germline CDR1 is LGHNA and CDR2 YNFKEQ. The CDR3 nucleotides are TGTGCCAGCAGCCAAGGGGTGGTGGGGGGGACGAACACCGGGGAGCTGTTTTTT. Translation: CASSQGVVGGTNTGELFF.

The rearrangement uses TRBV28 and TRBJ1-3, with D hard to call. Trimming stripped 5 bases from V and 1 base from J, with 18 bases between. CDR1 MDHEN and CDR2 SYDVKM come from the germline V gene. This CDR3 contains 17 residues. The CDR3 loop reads CASSAIPTSGSGNTIYF. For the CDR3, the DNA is TGTGCCAGCAGTGCAATACCCACATCTGGTTCTGGAAACACCATATATTTT.

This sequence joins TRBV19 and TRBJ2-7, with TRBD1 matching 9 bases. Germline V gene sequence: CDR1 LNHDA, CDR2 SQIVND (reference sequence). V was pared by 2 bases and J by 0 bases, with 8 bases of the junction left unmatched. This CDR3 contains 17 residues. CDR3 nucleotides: TGTGCCAGTAGTATACTACCCCGACAGGGGGTCTCCTACGAGCAGTACTTC. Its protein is CASSILPRQGVSYEQYF.

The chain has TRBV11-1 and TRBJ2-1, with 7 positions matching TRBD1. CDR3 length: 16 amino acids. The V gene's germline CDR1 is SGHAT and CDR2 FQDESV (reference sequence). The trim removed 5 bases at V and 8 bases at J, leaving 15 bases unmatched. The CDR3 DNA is TGTGCCAGCAGCCACCCGACGACAGGGTTTTACGATGAGCAGTTCTTC. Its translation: CASSHPTTGFYDEQFF.

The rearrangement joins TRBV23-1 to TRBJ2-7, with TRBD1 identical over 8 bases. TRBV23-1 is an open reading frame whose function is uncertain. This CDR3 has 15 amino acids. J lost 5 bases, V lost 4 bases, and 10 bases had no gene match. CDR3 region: CASSPKDRVLHEQYF. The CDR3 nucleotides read TGCGCCAGCAGTCCAAAGGACAGGGTTCTCCACGAGCAGTACTTC.

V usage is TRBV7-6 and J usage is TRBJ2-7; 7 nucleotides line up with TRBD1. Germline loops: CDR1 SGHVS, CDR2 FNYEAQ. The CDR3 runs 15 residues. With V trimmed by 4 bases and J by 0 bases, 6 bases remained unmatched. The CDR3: CASSWETGASYEQYF. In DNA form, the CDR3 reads TGTGCCAGCAGCTGGGAAACAGGGGCCTCCTACGAGCAGTACTTC.

The CDR3 here is CASSYSGGRALETQYF. CDR3 bases: TGTGCCAGCAGTTACTCAGGCGGGAGGGCCTTAGAGACCCAGTACTTC. The chain links TRBV6-5 to TRBJ2-5, with 9 bases matching TRBD2. J was trimmed by 4 bases and V by 0 bases; bases with no gene match: 6. The CDR3 extends over 16 amino acids. CDR1 and CDR2 (germline): MNHEY, SVGAGI.

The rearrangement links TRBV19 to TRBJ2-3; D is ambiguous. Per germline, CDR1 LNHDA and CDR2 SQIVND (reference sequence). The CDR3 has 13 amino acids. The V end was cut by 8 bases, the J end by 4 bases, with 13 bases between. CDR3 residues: CASPIRLADTQYF. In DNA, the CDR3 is TGTGCCAGTCCAATCAGGTTGGCAGATACGCAGTATTTT.

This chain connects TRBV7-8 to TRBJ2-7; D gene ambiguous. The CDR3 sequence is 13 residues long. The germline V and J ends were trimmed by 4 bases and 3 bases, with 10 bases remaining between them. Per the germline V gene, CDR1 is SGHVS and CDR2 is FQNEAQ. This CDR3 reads CASSSDTLYEQYF. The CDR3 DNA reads TGTGCCAGCAGCTCAGACACCCTCTACGAGCAGTACTTC.

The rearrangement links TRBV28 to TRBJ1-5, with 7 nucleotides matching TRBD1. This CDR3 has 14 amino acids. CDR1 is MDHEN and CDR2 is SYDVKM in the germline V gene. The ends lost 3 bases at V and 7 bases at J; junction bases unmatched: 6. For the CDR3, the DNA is TGTGCCAGCAGTTTCGAGGGGGCTGCGCAGCCCCAGCATTTT. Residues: CASSFEGAAQPQHF.

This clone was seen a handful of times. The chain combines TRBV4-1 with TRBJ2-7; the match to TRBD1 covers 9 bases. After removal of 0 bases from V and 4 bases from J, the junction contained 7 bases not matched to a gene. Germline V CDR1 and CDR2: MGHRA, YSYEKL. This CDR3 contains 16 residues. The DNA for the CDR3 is TGCGCCAGCAGCCAAGATAGGACAGGGGAGGTTTACGAGCAGTACTTC. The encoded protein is CASSQDRTGEVYEQYF.

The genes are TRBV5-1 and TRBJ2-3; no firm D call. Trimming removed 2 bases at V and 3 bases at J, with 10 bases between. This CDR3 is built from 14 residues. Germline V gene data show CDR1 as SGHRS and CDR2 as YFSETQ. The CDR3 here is CASSFADQTDTQYF. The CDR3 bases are TGCGCCAGCAGCTTTGCGGATCAGACAGATACGCAGTATTTT.